Presented here are 29 T cell receptor beta chains from one specimen sequenced in a study of cytomegalovirus exposure and HLA in healthy donors. Use of 60 Vbeta and 13 Jbeta primers characterized the PCR. The assay was immunoSEQ multiplex PCR, and TCRdb's table has in-frame clones only and misses some. The repertoire holds 99,000 or so clones, with approximately 70% as singletons. The sample consisted of PBMCs. These receptors were taken from a man aged 30 to 39 in good health and CMV-seronegative.

The V and J genes are TRBV7-8 and TRBJ1-1, with TRBD1 matching over 9 bases. The germline gives CDR1 SGHVS, CDR2 FQNEAQ. The CDR3 has 14 residues. V gave up 6 bases and J gave up 1 base; unmatched junction bases: 3. The CDR3 here is CASRWDRANTEAFF. The CDR3, as DNA: TGTGCCAGCAGATGGGACAGGGCGAACACTGAAGCTTTCTTT.

The chain is built from TRBV28 and TRBJ1-5; the D is unclear. V shed 6 bases and J shed 3 bases, with 12 bases lying between them. The CDR3 length is 14 residues. Germline V gene data show CDR1 as MDHEN and CDR2 as SYDVKM. The CDR3 loop is CASSLWQNNQPQHF. The CDR3 coding sequence is TGTGCCAGCAGCCTCTGGCAGAACAATCAGCCCCAGCATTTT.

This chain links TRBV2 with TRBJ1-5; D gene unclear. This CDR3 is built from 13 residues. Per germline, CDR1 SNHLY and CDR2 FYNNEI. Trimming took off 9 bases at V and 4 bases at J, with 13 bases between the two ends. The DNA of the CDR3 is TGTGCCAGTACCAACCGGAGGAATCAGCCCCAGCATTTT. Residues: CASTNRRNQPQHF.

This chain connects TRBV6-5 to TRBJ1-2, with D possibly TRBD1 on 6 matching bases. V was cut by 5 bases and J by 3 bases, with 13 bases left in between. The germline CDR1 and CDR2 sequences are MNHEY and SVGAGI. The CDR3 has 14 amino acids. The CDR3 protein is CASSNRAEDYGYTF. Here the CDR3 DNA reads TGTGCCAGCAGTAACAGGGCAGAGGACTATGGCTACACCTTC.

The chain employs TRBV7-9 and TRBJ2-7; 11 bases are a match to TRBD2. J was trimmed by 5 bases and V by 5 bases; bases with no gene match: 8. Germline CDR1 and CDR2: SEHNR and FQNEAQ (reference sequence). This CDR3 is built from 15 residues. CDR3 amino acids: CASSPTSGSRNEQYF. In DNA, the CDR3 is TGTGCCAGCAGCCCAACTAGCGGGAGTAGAAACGAGCAGTACTTC.

The chain uses TRBV5-8 and TRBJ1-4; 9 nucleotides match TRBD1. CDR1 and CDR2 from the germline V gene are SGHTS and YDEGEE. The CDR3 has 17 residues. Germline trimming cut 4 bases from V and 5 bases from J; bases unmatched to any gene: 12. CDR3 DNA sequence: TGTGCCAGCAGCCCCGGGACAGGGAGAAGGGGGAATGAAAAACTGTTTTTT. Protein product: CASSPGTGRRGNEKLFF.

The J gene is TRBJ2-5, the V gene TRBV7-8; possibly TRBD1 for D (6 bases). Trimming removed 5 bases at V and 5 bases at J, with 21 bases between. In germline, CDR1 is SGHVS, CDR2 FQNEAQ. The length of the CDR3 is 16 residues. CDR3 amino acids: CASSPQGRGVWETQYF. CDR3 nucleotide sequence: TGTGCCAGCAGCCCCCAAGGCAGGGGAGTTTGGGAGACCCAGTACTTC.

The chain couples TRBV19 to TRBJ1-5; D perhaps matches TRBD1 (6 bases). V lost 1 base to trimming and J lost 2 bases, with 9 bases between them. CDR1 and CDR2 from the germline V gene are LNHDA and SQIVND (reference sequence). This CDR3 contains 15 residues. CDR3 nucleotides: TGTGCCAGTAGTATAGGTGGACAGCGCAATCAGCCCCAGCATTTT. Its translation is CASSIGGQRNQPQHF.

This clone was observed a handful of times. This chain joins TRBV7-9 and TRBJ2-5, with TRBD2 matching 8 bases. Germline CDR1 and CDR2: SEHNR and FQNEAQ (reference sequence). The CDR3 is 15 residues long. V lost 1 base to trimming and J lost 2 bases; unmatched junction nucleotides: 3. As DNA, the CDR3 is TGTGCCAGCAGCTTAGTAGGACTAGCTCAAGAGACCCAGTACTTC. It encodes CASSLVGLAQETQYF.

The chain employs TRBV7-9 and TRBJ2-5; 7 bases line up with TRBD2. The CDR3 has 15 residues. With V trimmed by 1 base and J by 1 base, 3 bases remained unmatched. Germline values: CDR1 SEHNR, CDR2 FQNEAQ (reference sequence). For the CDR3, the DNA is TGTGCCAGCAGCTTAGGGCTAGCGGCCCAAGAGACCCAGTACTTC. Its translation: CASSLGLAAQETQYF.

A few counts support this clone. The chain couples TRBV4-2 to TRBJ1-2; 8 bases are a match to TRBD1. CDR1 and CDR2 from the germline V gene are LGHNA and YNFKEQ. This CDR3 has 16 residues. Trimming took 1 base from V and 4 from J; bases not matched to a gene: 8. CDR3 protein: CASSQAPQGASYGYTF. The CDR3 DNA reads as TGTGCCAGCAGCCAAGCCCCCCAGGGGGCCAGCTATGGCTACACCTTC.

V is TRBV28 and J is TRBJ1-5; no reliable D call. V shed 6 bases and J shed 4 bases, with 4 bases lying between them. This CDR3 is built from 11 residues. The germline V gene has CDR1 MDHEN and CDR2 SYDVKM. In DNA form, the CDR3 reads TGTGCCAGCAGCTATAATCAGCCCCAGCATTTT. It yields the protein CASSYNQPQHF.

A word on this clone: One end of the junction fails to match germline, which may point to a read error. DNA of the CDR3: TGTGCCAGTAAACCAGGGGCAGTTCAAAACACTGAAGCTTCCTTT. Translation gives CASKPGAVQNTEASF. The rearrangement uses TRBV27 and TRBJ1-1; a weak D match, TRBD1 (6 bases). The CDR3 loop spans 15 amino acids. Germline loops: CDR1 MNHEY, CDR2 SMNVEV (reference sequence).

V is TRBV6-1 and J is TRBJ2-7; 11 nucleotides match TRBD1. This CDR3 spans 15 amino acids. Germline CDR1 MNHNS, CDR2 SASEGT. After removal of 1 base from V and 5 bases from J, the junction contained 4 bases not matched to a gene. CDR3 region: CASSEGTGGPDEQYF. As DNA, the CDR3 is TGTGCCAGCAGTGAAGGGACAGGGGGCCCCGACGAGCAGTACTTC.

The rearrangement uses TRBV7-6 and TRBJ2-3, with D uncertain. The CDR3 loop spans 12 amino acids. The V gene's germline CDR1 is SGHVS and CDR2 FNYEAQ. Deletions cut 1 base from V and 5 bases from J, with 4 bases between. The CDR3: CASSLDGDTQYF. CDR3 in DNA: TGTGCCAGCAGCTTAGACGGAGATACGCAGTATTTT.

The gene calls are TRBV2 and TRBJ2-5; D uncertain. The CDR3 sequence is 13 residues long. Looked up from germline, CDR1 is SNHLY and CDR2 is FYNNEI. Trimming took 4 bases from V and 1 from J, leaving 7 bases between them. The CDR3 protein is CASSGASQETQYF. The CDR3 coding sequence is TGTGCCAGCAGTGGGGCCTCCCAAGAGACCCAGTACTTC. The whole variable domain, filled in from reference TRBV2 and TRBJ2-5, reads EPEVTQTPSHQVTQMGQEVILRCVPISNHLYFYWYRQILGQKVEFLVSFYNNEISEKSEIFDDQFSVERPDGSNFTLKIRSTKLEDSAMYFCASSGASQETQYFGPGTRLLVL.

In regard to this clone: Distinct nucleotide sequences in the sample also encode this CDR3. V gene TRBV5-1 combines with J gene TRBJ2-5; TRBD1 aligns across 8 bases. CDR3 length: 13 amino acids. With 4 bases clipped from V and 4 bases from J, the junction kept 3 bases outside the gene matches. Germline V CDR1 and CDR2: SGHRS, YFSETQ. The CDR3 DNA reads as TGCGCCAGCAGCCCTGGACAGGGAGAGACCCAGTACTTC. This encodes CASSPGQGETQYF. The full variable domain, its missing parts supplied by reference TRBV5-1 and TRBJ2-5, is KAGVTQTPRYLIKTRGQQVTLSCSPISGHRSVSWYQQTPGQGLQFLFEYFSETQRNKGNFPGRFSGRQFSNSRSEMNVSTLELGDSALYLCASSPGQGETQYFGPGTRLLVL.

The chain combines TRBV5-5 with TRBJ2-7; 9 bases map to TRBD1. The CDR3 runs to 15 residues. V gave up 6 bases and J gave up 6 bases; unmatched junction bases: 13. The germline gives CDR1 SGHKS, CDR2 YYEKEE (reference sequence). In nucleotides, the CDR3 is TGTGCCAGCACCGTGTCCGGGACAGGGCACCTCGAGCAGTACTTC. Its translation: CASTVSGTGHLEQYF.

This clone showed up just a few times. The chain employs TRBV5-5 and TRBJ2-7; 7 bases line up with TRBD2. The CDR3 contains 14 residues. V trimming: 2 bases; J trimming: 2 bases; junction bases outside the gene matches: 4. Germline CDR1 is SGHKS and CDR2 is YYEKEE (reference sequence). In nucleotides, the CDR3 is TGTGCCAGCAGCTTAGTGACTAGCCCCTACGAGCAGTACTTC. Translating it yields CASSLVTSPYEQYF.

This clone was picked up a small number of times. Mismatch with germline at one junction end may stem from a read error. J is TRBJ1-2 and V is TRBV28; D might be TRBD1 (5 bases). Germline CDR1 MDHEN, CDR2 SYDVKM. The length of the CDR3 is 16 residues. The CDR3 here is CVSSLDFGGIRYGYTF. The CDR3 nucleotides are TGTGTCAGCAGTTTAGATTTCGGGGGAATTAGGTATGGCTACACCTTC.

J is TRBJ2-3 and V is TRBV29-1; 12 nucleotides line up with TRBD2. After removal of 1 base from V and 1 base from J, the junction contained 0 bases not matched to a gene. The CDR3 length is 15 residues. CDR1 and CDR2 from the germline V gene are SQVTM and ANQGSEA. The CDR3 is CSVEGLAGGTDTQYF. DNA of the CDR3: TGCAGCGTTGAAGGACTAGCGGGAGGCACAGATACGCAGTATTTT.

The DNA for the CDR3 is TGTGCCAGCAGCTCCACAGTTGAAGCTTTCTTT. This translates into CASSSTVEAFF. The chain combines TRBV7-2 with TRBJ1-1; D uncertain. Germline CDR1 SGHTA, CDR2 FQGNSA. This CDR3 has 11 residues. Trimming cost V 4 bases and J 7 bases, with 7 bases left between them.

This clone came up a few times. The chain employs TRBV5-1 and TRBJ1-2; 11 nucleotides line up with TRBD1. The germline gives CDR1 SGHRS, CDR2 YFSETQ. CDR3 length: 14 residues. J gave up 8 bases and V 6 bases, and 9 bases lay outside the gene matches. For the CDR3, the DNA is TGCGCCAGCAACGGGAAGGGACAGGGGGAAGGCTACACCTTC. Amino acids: CASNGKGQGEGYTF. Full variable domain (rest looked up from reference TRBV5-1 and TRBJ1-2): KAGVTQTPRYLIKTRGQQVTLSCSPISGHRSVSWYQQTPGQGLQFLFEYFSETQRNKGNFPGRFSGRQFSNSRSEMNVSTLELGDSALYLCASNGKGQGEGYTFGSGTRLTVV.

The genes are TRBV4-3 and TRBJ2-7; D unclear. The germline CDR1 and CDR2 sequences are LGHNA and YSLEER. Between the trimmed V and J ends, which lost 0 bases and 3 bases, there was a span of 9 bases. The CDR3 has 14 amino acids. The CDR3 protein is CASSQDRFFYEQYF. The CDR3 DNA reads TGCGCCAGCAGCCAAGACAGGTTCTTCTACGAGCAGTACTTC.

The V gene is TRBV7-2, the J gene TRBJ1-5; TRBD1 is a possible D gene (5 bases). The V end lost 5 bases, the J end lost 3 bases, and 8 bases lay between the germline ends. CDR1 is SGHTA, CDR2 FQGNSA, per germline. The CDR3 has 13 amino acids. DNA for the CDR3: TGTGCCAGCAGCCGGGACTACAATCAGCCCCAGCATTTT. Translated: CASSRDYNQPQHF.

This chain uses TRBV7-3 with TRBJ2-6; maybe TRBD1 (6 bases). V was shortened by 4 bases and J by 2 bases, with 12 bases between the two germline ends. This CDR3 is 16 amino acids long. CDR1 SGHTA and CDR2 FQGTGA come from the germline V gene. The CDR3 region has the DNA TGTGCCAGCAGCTCGTCGGACAGAACTGGGGCCAACGTCCTGACTTTC. As protein: CASSSSDRTGANVLTF.

The chain has TRBV5-6 and TRBJ2-2; 10 bases are shared with TRBD2. V lost 4 bases and J lost 5; bases outside the gene matches: 8. The germline V gene has CDR1 SGHDT and CDR2 YYEEEE. The CDR3 has 16 residues. CDR3 sequence: CASSTPGLAHTGELFF. The CDR3 DNA is TGTGCCAGCAGCACTCCGGGACTAGCGCATACCGGGGAGCTGTTTTTT.

V gene TRBV19 combines with J gene TRBJ2-5, with 8 bases that match TRBD1. After removal of 4 bases from V and 0 bases from J, the junction contained 7 bases not matched to a gene. This CDR3 contains 16 residues. The germline CDR1 and CDR2 sequences are LNHDA and SQIVND (reference sequence). CDR3 DNA: TGTGCCAGTAGTAATGGACAGGGACTTTACCAAGAGACCCAGTACTTC. Its protein is CASSNGQGLYQETQYF.

The CDR3: CASSLRQGGQETQYF. The CDR3 DNA reads as TGTGCCAGCAGCTTACGGCAAGGGGGCCAAGAGACCCAGTACTTC. The chain recombines TRBV7-2 with TRBJ2-5; TRBD1 is a possible D gene (6 bases). The V gene's germline CDR1 is SGHTA and CDR2 FQGNSA. This CDR3 contains 15 residues. Trimming removed 2 bases from V and 1 base from J, with 11 bases in between.